One and the same sample provided the 22 T cell receptor beta chains below, sequenced in a study of regulatory T cells in long-lasting Graves disease. Construction of the TCR beta libraries employed iRepertoire HTBI primers in conjunction with Arm-PCR of CDR3 regions. TCRdb re-called the multiplex PCR reads through MiXCR, storing one row per CDR3 protein. The sample shows about 430,000 distinct CDR3 sequences, around 23% of them seen only once. Time point noted: persistent/refractory GD, antithyroid drugs over 5 years with positive TRAb. Construction of the TCR library relied on RNA isolated from PBMCs. The starting material was peripheral blood mononuclear cells (PBMCs), obtained when the disease was refractory, from a patient treated with antithyroid drugs. These receptors came from a female donor with Graves disease.

A word on this clonotype: A far bigger clonotype differs at one base, so this is likely a read error. The chain is built from TRBV10-3 and TRBJ1-1; D possibly corresponds to TRBD1 (5 bases). The CDR3 is 14 residues long. CDR1 and CDR2 (germline): ENHRY, SYGVKD. The V gene lost 4 bases and the J gene lost 0 bases, with 9 bases spanning the gap. The CDR3 here is CAISVAGMNTEAFF. In DNA form, the CDR3 reads TGTGCCATCAGTGTGGCAGGGATGAACACTGAAGCTTTCTTT.

This clonotype was found many times. The chain recombines TRBV5-1 with TRBJ1-1, with D uncertain. V lost 3 bases and J lost 0, with 12 bases in between. Germline V gene sequence: CDR1 SGHRS, CDR2 YFSETQ. This CDR3 spans 15 amino acids. Here the CDR3 DNA reads TGCGCCAGCAGCTATTATCCCGAGATGAACACTGAAGCTTTCTTT. It translates to CASSYYPEMNTEAFF.

This clonotype was recorded at least ten times. This chain links TRBV2 with TRBJ2-7; D is unclear. Trimming removed 7 bases from V and 0 bases from J, with 10 bases in between. CDR3 size: 13 residues. Germline-derived CDR1 and CDR2 are SNHLY and FYNNEI. CDR3 amino acids: CASTGRSSYEQYF. DNA for the CDR3: TGTGCCAGCACCGGACGCAGCTCCTACGAGCAGTACTTC.

The chain uses TRBV6-2 or TRBV6-3 and TRBJ2-3; 12 nucleotides match TRBD2. The V segment lost 7 bases and the J segment 0 bases; nucleotides outside the gene matches: 8. Per germline, CDR1 MNHEY and CDR2 SVGEGT. This CDR3 comprises 17 residues. The CDR3, as DNA: TGTGCCAGCACCTCACGACTAGCGGGGGCTAGCACAGATACGCAGTATTTT. Its protein product is CASTSRLAGASTDTQYF.

In this sample, this clonotype turned up many times. This chain uses TRBV6-5 with TRBJ2-7, with 8 positions matching TRBD1. V lost 4 bases and J lost 10; bases outside the gene matches: 6. There are 12 residues in the CDR3. Germline values: CDR1 MNHEY, CDR2 SVGAGI. CDR3 DNA: TGTGCCAGCAGTTCAGATGACAGGGGCCAGTACTTC. It encodes CASSSDDRGQYF.

The chain carries TRBV28 and TRBJ2-1, with D unclear. V gave up 2 bases and J gave up 9 bases, with 5 bases separating them. In germline, CDR1 is MDHEN, CDR2 SYDVKM. The CDR3 sequence is 11 residues long. In DNA form, the CDR3 reads TGTGCCAGCAGTTTAAGGAGTGAGCAGTTCTTC. It translates to CASSLRSEQFF.

V usage is TRBV20-1 and J usage is TRBJ2-7, with 12 positions matching TRBD2. Germline CDR1 reads DFQATT; CDR2 reads SNEGSKA (reference sequence). The CDR3 loop spans 14 amino acids. J was trimmed by 3 bases and V by 4 bases; bases with no gene match: 4. The CDR3 here is CSATSGRAVYEQYF. The CDR3 nucleotides are TGCAGTGCTACTAGCGGGAGGGCCGTCTACGAGCAGTACTTC.

This clonotype has a handful of counts. The rearrangement joins TRBV30 to TRBJ1-4, with a tentative D call TRBD1 (5 bases). This CDR3 contains 14 residues. V was cut by 2 bases and J by 0 bases, with 7 bases left in between. Per the germline V gene, CDR1 is GTSNPN and CDR2 is SVGIG (reference sequence). The CDR3 loop is CAWSRQSTNEKLFF. The CDR3 DNA sequence: TGTGCCTGGAGTCGACAGTCAACTAATGAAAAACTGTTTTTT.

This clonotype appeared a few times. The chain has TRBV6-1 and TRBJ2-2, with 8 bases lining up with TRBD1. CDR1 is MNHNS and CDR2 is SASEGT in the germline V gene. The CDR3 totals 16 residues. Losses at the gene ends were 6 bases for V and 1 base for J; bases not matched to a gene: 7. CDR3 coding DNA: TGTGCCAGCAGCTTCCGACAGGGGTGGAACACCGGGGAGCTGTTTTTT. Its translation is CASSFRQGWNTGELFF.

The chain couples TRBV7-2 to TRBJ2-5, with D possibly TRBD2 on 6 matching bases. The CDR3 is made up of 14 amino acids. Per the germline V gene, CDR1 is SGHTA and CDR2 is FQGNSA. Trimming removed 5 bases at V and 5 bases at J, with 15 bases between. The CDR3 spells CASSDTGLSETQYF. The CDR3, as DNA: TGTGCCAGCAGCGACACCGGACTAAGCGAGACCCAGTACTTC.

This clonotype was seen many times. The V gene is TRBV29-1, the J gene TRBJ2-7; 11 bases agree with TRBD2. Trimming cost V 8 bases and J 5 bases; bases outside gene matches: 11. Germline CDR1 reads SQVTM; CDR2 reads ANQGSEA. The CDR3 has 14 residues. CDR3 nucleotides: TGCAGCATTCGAATAGCGGGAGGGCGAAACGAGCAGTACTTC. This encodes CSIRIAGGRNEQYF.

V gene TRBV19 combines with J gene TRBJ2-3, with 7 bases identical to TRBD2. The CDR3 has 17 residues. With 5 bases clipped from V and 6 bases from J, the junction kept 17 bases outside the gene matches. Germline V lookup: CDR1 LNHDA, CDR2 SQIVND (reference sequence). CDR3 nucleotide sequence: TGTGCCAGTAGTTCTGTCTACGTGGGAGGGCCGGGGGATACGCAGTATTTT. Its protein is CASSSVYVGGPGDTQYF.

The J gene is TRBJ2-5, the V gene TRBV4-1; tentative D call: TRBD2 (5 bases). Germline CDR1 is MGHRA and CDR2 is YSYEKL. V was trimmed by 0 bases and J by 4 bases, leaving 12 bases between them. The CDR3 runs to 15 residues. The CDR3 DNA reads TGCGCCAGCAGCCAAGATATCACAAGCGGAGAGACCCAGTACTTC. Translating gives CASSQDITSGETQYF.

In its sample, this clonotype was seen once. The CDR3 spells CASSRTGSTDTQYF. The DNA for the CDR3 is TGTGCCAGCAGTCGGACAGGGAGCACAGATACGCAGTATTTT. The V and J genes are TRBV12-3 or TRBV12-4 and TRBJ2-3; 8 nucleotides align to TRBD1. This CDR3 has 14 amino acids. V gave up 5 bases and J gave up 0 bases; unmatched junction bases: 1.

The chain carries TRBV20-1 and TRBJ1-3, with TRBD1 as a possible D gene (6 bases). V was trimmed by 6 bases and J by 4 bases, leaving 13 bases between them. This CDR3 contains 13 residues. Germline values: CDR1 DFQATT, CDR2 SNEGSKA (reference sequence). CDR3 sequence (DNA): TGCAGTGCGAACGGGGGGCGAGGAAACACCATATATTTT. This encodes CSANGGRGNTIYF.

This clonotype occurred many times. The genes are TRBV4-1 and TRBJ1-4; tentative D call: TRBD1 (5 bases). Trimming removed 4 bases at V and 8 bases at J, with 14 bases between. The germline CDR1 and CDR2 sequences are MGHRA and YSYEKL. The CDR3 runs 14 residues. Written as DNA, the CDR3 is TGCGCCAGCAGCCGAGTTAGGGGAGGGGAAAAACTGTTTTTT. Translating gives CASSRVRGGEKLFF.

The sample holds many counts of this clonotype. The V call is TRBV28, the J call TRBJ1-1; TRBD1 is a possible D gene (5 bases). The CDR3 is 14 amino acids. Germline CDR1 is MDHEN and CDR2 is SYDVKM. V lost 8 bases and J lost 0, with 13 bases in between. The CDR3 spells CASSIRGMNTEAFF. CDR3 in DNA: TGTGCCAGCTCCATAAGGGGAATGAACACTGAAGCTTTCTTT.

Remarks on this clonotype: A much larger clone is a single base away; this may be a read error. J is TRBJ2-2 and V is TRBV2; tentative D call: TRBD2 (6 bases). CDR1 is SNHLY and CDR2 is FYNNEI in the germline V gene. CDR3 length equals 16 residues. Deletions cut 7 bases from V and 9 bases from J, with 24 bases between. CDR3 in DNA: TGTGCCAGCACTCCCCCGAGGAGGGAAGGGGCCCGGGAGCTGTTTTTT. As protein: CASTPPRREGARELFF.

The chain joins TRBV20-1 to TRBJ2-7; no definite D call. The V and J ends lost 5 bases and 3 bases respectively, with 11 bases between them. This CDR3 has 12 amino acids. Germline CDR1 and CDR2: DFQATT and SNEGSKA (reference sequence). For the CDR3, the DNA is TGCAGTGCTCACTTTCCCAACTACGAGCAGTACTTC. Translating it yields CSAHFPNYEQYF.

The CDR3 loop is CASSGTGGYDEQYF. The CDR3 DNA sequence: TGTGCCAGCTCGGGGACAGGGGGCTACGACGAGCAGTACTTC. V is TRBV2 and J is TRBJ2-7, with 12 bases aligning to TRBD1. Germline-derived CDR1 and CDR2 are SNHLY and FYNNEI. Germline trimming cut 8 bases from V and 5 bases from J; bases unmatched to any gene: 7. The CDR3 runs to 14 residues.

The sample holds many counts of this clonotype. The CDR3 protein is CASTAGGYEQYF. CDR3 DNA: TGTGCCAGCACGGCCGGAGGCTACGAGCAGTACTTC. The chain uses TRBV28 and TRBJ2-7; tentative D call: TRBD2 (5 bases). There are 12 residues in the CDR3. The V and J ends lost 7 bases and 3 bases respectively, with 10 bases between them. Germline V gives CDR1 MDHEN, CDR2 SYDVKM. Looking up the rest from reference TRBV28 and TRBJ2-7 gives the full variable domain: DVKVTQSSRYLVKRTGEKVFLECVQDMDHENMFWYRQDPGLGLRLIYFSYDVKMKEKGDIPEGYSVSREKKERFSLILESASTNQTSMYLCASTAGGYEQYFGPGTRLTVT.

Ten or more counts support this clonotype. The V and J genes are TRBV28 and TRBJ2-7; D possibly corresponds to TRBD2 (6 bases). From germline, CDR1 is MDHEN and CDR2 SYDVKM. This CDR3 is built from 13 residues. The ends were cut back, 9 bases at V and 7 bases at J, with 19 bases in the middle. For the CDR3, the DNA is TGTGCCAGTAGAGAACTAGCAGTCCATGAGCAGTACTTC. Translated, it gives CASRELAVHEQYF.